The rows below give T cell receptor beta chains drawn from one sample of a study of Ad26.COV2.S vaccination and SARS-CoV-2 variants. Libraries were prepared by immunoSEQ multiplex PCR; TCRdb keeps only in-frame clonotypes and omits some of them. The table has about 350,000 clones, 88% seen once. Sequenced material: peripheral blood, taken in a trial of Ad26.COV2.S vaccine versus placebo. The source is a person between 18 and 65 years old who received the Ad26.COV2.S COVID-19 vaccine or a placebo. Both conserved end residues are part of each CDR3. A D gene is named only where the DNA matches it firmly. Not every row has a clone size; where given, it reads once, few, many or a size class.

D	V	size	J	DNA	CDR3
-	TRBV7-2	once	TRBJ1-5	TGTGCCAGCAGCTTTTGGACAGACAGCAATCAGCCCCAGCATTTT	CASSFWTDSNQPQHF
TRBD1	TRBV18	-	TRBJ1-3	TGTGCCAGCTCGCTGTGGGGACAGTCCTATGGAAACACCATATATTTT	CASSLWGQSYGNTIYF
TRBD1	TRBV24-1	-	TRBJ2-7	TGTGCCACCAGTGAAGGTGGGACAGGGACCTACGAGCAGTACTTC	CATSEGGTGTYEQYF
TRBD1	TRBV5-1	-	TRBJ2-2	TGCGCCAGCAGCTTGGCAGGGGGATACACCGGGGAGCTGTTTTTT	CASSLAGGYTGELFF
TRBD1	TRBV3-1/TRBV3-2	-	TRBJ1-6	TGTGCCACCTCCGGGACAGACGATTCACCCCTCCACTTT	CATSGTDDSPLHF
TRBD2	TRBV7-8	-	TRBJ2-2	TGTGCCAGCAGCTTAGAGGGCGGGAGGGTCGACGGGGAGCTGTTTTTT	CASSLEGGRVDGELFF
-	TRBV6-2/TRBV6-3	-	TRBJ2-1	TGTGCCAGCAGTTATACTACGAGCTCCTACAATGAGCAGTTCTTC	CASSYTTSSYNEQFF
-	TRBV9	-	TRBJ2-2	TGTGCCAGCAGCGGTGTAGCGAACACCGGGGAGCTGTTTTTT	CASSGVANTGELFF
TRBD1	TRBV11-3	-	TRBJ2-1	TGTGCCAGCAGCTTAGGGACAGGGATTAACAATGAGCAGTTCTTC	CASSLGTGINNEQFF
TRBD2	TRBV15	-	TRBJ2-2	TGTGCCACCAGCAGAGAACCCACTAGCGGTCTTTCCGGGGAGCTGTTTTTT	CATSREPTSGLSGELFF
TRBD1	TRBV11-3	few	TRBJ1-3	TGTGCCAGCAGCTGGGGGACAGGGGAGAACACCATATATTTT	CASSWGTGENTIYF
TRBD1	TRBV5-1	-	TRBJ1-6	TGCGCCAGCAGCTCGACAGGGGGCGCGGGTGAATCACCCCTCCACTTT	CASSSTGGAGESPLHF
TRBD2	TRBV27	-	TRBJ2-7	TGTGCCAGCGCAAGACTAGCGGGAGGGGGCTCCTACGAGCAGTACTTC	CASARLAGGGSYEQYF
-	TRBV4-1	-	TRBJ1-1	TGCGCCAGCAGCCAAGATGGGGGGGCGAGGGACACTGAAGCTTTCTTT	CASSQDGGARDTEAFF
-	TRBV2	-	TRBJ2-7	TGTGCCAGCACGCATCCCCAAGCCTACGAGCAGTACTTC	CASTHPQAYEQYF